This TCR beta chain appears in the sequencing data of a study of OX40 agonist ivuxolimab in advanced cancers. Overall study findings and caveats: In the 0.1 to 3.0 mg/kg range, CD4+ and CD8+ blood T cells had expanded clonally by week 6.

The V gene's germline CDR1 is MGHRA and CDR2 YSYEKL. CDR3 length: 15 amino acids. V dropped 0 bases and J dropped 6; count of bases not matched to a gene: 4. On this clone: Antigen unknown.

Assay: immunoSEQ multiplex PCR; the TCRdb copy retains only in-frame clones and omits some. The sample has about 58,000 clones; 70% to 90% are singletons. Specimen: CD4+ or CD8+ T cells sorted from blood, collected in a trial of the OX40 agonist ivuxolimab. The receptor comes from an adult with an advanced solid tumor such as melanoma, head and neck, liver or kidney cancer. The V and J genes are TRBV4-1 and TRBJ1-4; TRBD1 matches 7 bases. The CDR3: CASSQDGTVDEKLFF. The DNA of the CDR3 is TGCGCCAGCAGCCAAGACGGGACAGTTGATGAAAAACTGTTTTTT.